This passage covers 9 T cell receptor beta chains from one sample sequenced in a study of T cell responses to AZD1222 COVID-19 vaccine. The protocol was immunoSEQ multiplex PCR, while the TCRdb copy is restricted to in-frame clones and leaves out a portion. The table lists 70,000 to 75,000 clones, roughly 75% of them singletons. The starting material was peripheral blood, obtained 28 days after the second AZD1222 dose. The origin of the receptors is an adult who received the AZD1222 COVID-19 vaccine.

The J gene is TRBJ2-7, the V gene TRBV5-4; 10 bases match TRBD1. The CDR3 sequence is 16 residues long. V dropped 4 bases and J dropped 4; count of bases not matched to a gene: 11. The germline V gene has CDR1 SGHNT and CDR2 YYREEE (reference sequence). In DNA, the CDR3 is TGTGCCAGCAGCGCCTCCGGGACAGGGGTAACTTACGAGCAGTACTTC. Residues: CASSASGTGVTYEQYF.

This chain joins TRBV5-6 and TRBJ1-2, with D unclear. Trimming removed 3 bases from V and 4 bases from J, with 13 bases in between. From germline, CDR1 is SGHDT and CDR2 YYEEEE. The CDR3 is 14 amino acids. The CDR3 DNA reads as TGTGCCAGCAGCTCCGACCTGCGCCGCTATGGCTACACCTTC. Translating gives CASSSDLRRYGYTF.

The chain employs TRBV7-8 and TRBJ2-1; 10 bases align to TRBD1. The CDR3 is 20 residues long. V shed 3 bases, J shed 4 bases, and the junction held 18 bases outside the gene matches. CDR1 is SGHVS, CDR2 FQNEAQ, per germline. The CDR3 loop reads CASSFPGTGAHRKAYNEQFF. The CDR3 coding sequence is TGTGCCAGCAGCTTCCCCGGGACAGGGGCCCACCGGAAGGCTTACAATGAGCAGTTCTTC. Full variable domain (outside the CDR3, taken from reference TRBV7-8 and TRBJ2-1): GAGVSQSPRYKVAKRGQDVALRCDPISGHVSLFWYQQALGQGPEFLTYFQNEAQLDKSGLPSDRFFAERPEGSVSTLKIQRTQQEDSAVYLCASSFPGTGAHRKAYNEQFFGPGTRLTVL.

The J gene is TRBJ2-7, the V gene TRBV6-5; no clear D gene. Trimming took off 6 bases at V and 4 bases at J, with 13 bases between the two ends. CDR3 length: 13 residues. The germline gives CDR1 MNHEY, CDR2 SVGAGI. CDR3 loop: CASRVDQHYEQYF. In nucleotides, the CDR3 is TGTGCCAGCAGAGTGGACCAGCATTACGAGCAGTACTTC.

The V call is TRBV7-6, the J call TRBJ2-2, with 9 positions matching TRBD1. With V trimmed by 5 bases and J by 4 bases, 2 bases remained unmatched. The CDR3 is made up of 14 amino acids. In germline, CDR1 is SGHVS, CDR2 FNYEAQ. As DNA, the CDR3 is TGTGCCAGCAGCGCGGACAGGGGCACCGGGGAGCTGTTTTTT. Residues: CASSADRGTGELFF.

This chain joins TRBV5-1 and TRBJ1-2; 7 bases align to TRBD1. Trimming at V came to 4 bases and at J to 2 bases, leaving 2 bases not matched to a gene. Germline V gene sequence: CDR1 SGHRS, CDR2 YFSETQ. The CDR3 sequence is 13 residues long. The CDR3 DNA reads TGCGCCAGCAGCCAGGGACAGAACTATGGCTACACCTTC. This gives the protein CASSQGQNYGYTF.

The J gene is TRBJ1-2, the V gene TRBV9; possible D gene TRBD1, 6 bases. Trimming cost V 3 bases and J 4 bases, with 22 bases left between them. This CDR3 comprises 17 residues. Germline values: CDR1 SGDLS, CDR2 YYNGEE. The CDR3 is CASSALGGGDISYGYTF. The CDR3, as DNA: TGTGCCAGCAGCGCCCTGGGGGGAGGGGACATATCCTATGGCTACACCTTC. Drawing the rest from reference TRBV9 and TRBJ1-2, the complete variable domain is DSGVTQTPKHLITATGQRVTLRCSPRSGDLSVYWYQQSLDQGLQFLIQYYNGEERAKGNILERFSAQQFPDLHSELNLSSLELGDSALYFCASSALGGGDISYGYTFGSGTRLTVV.

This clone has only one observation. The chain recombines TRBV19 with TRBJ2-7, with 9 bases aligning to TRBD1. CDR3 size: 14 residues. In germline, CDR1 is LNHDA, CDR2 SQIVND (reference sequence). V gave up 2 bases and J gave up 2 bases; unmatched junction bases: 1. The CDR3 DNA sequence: TGTGCCAGTAGTATACGGACAGGGGCCTACGAGCAGTACTTC. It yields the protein CASSIRTGAYEQYF.

The CDR3 DNA reads as TGTGCCACGGGAGCGGTAATCGGACGCGAAAAACTGTTTTTT. This gives the protein CATGAVIGREKLFF. The rearrangement joins TRBV25-1 to TRBJ1-4; no clear D. This CDR3 is built from 14 residues. Germline CDR1 reads MGHDK; CDR2 reads SYGVNS. V was shortened by 10 bases and J by 8 bases, with 20 bases between the two germline ends. Filled out from reference TRBV25-1 and TRBJ1-4, the complete variable domain reads EADIYQTPRYLVIGTGKKITLECSQTMGHDKMYWYQQDPGMELHLIHYSYGVNSTEKGDLSSESTVSRIRTEHFPLTLESARPSHTSQYLCATGAVIGREKLFFGSGTQLSVL.